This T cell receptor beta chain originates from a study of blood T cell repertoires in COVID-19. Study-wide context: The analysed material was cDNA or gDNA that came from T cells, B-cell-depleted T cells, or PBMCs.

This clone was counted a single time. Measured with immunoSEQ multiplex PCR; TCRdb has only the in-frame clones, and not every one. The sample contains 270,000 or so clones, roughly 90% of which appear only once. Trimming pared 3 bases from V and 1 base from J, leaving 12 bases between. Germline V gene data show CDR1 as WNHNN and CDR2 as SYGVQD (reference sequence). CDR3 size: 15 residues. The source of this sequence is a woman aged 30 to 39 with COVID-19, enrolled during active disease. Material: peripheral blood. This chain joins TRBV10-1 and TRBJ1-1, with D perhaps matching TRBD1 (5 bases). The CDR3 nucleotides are TGCGCCAGCAGTGACAGGGTGGAACCGAACACTGAAGCTTTCTTT. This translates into CASSDRVEPNTEAFF.